This TCR beta chain was documented in a study of blood T cells in healthy people across ages. Study-wide results and limits: Across samples, TCR beta diversity tracked strongly with naive T cell percentage. Diversity estimates drawn from one million T cells were deemed underestimates.

Through a sample-barcoded 5' primer and a J-beta primer mix, a second PCR was run for roughly 7 to 11 cycles. TCRdb reprocessed the 5' RACE reads via MiXCR and lists one record per CDR3 protein. The repertoire holds 700,000 to 1,000,000 distinct CDR3 sequences, with around 43% as singletons. In the case of this clonotype: Its antigen is unidentified.

Germline values: CDR1 MGHRA, CDR2 YSYEKL. V lost 0 bases and J 5 bases, leaving 7 bases between the germline ends. The CDR3 is 13 residues long. Collection of 8.5 to 10 milliliters of peripheral blood was performed for each donor. The receptor's source is a man aged 55 to 70 in good health. J is TRBJ2-5 and V is TRBV4-1, with a tentative D call TRBD2 (5 bases). The sequenced sample was blood. CDR3 loop: CASSQDSGETQYF. CDR3 nucleotides: TGCGCCAGCAGCCAAGACTCGGGGGAGACCCAGTACTTC.